Listed here are 27 T cell receptor beta chains from one sample, sequenced in a study of cytomegalovirus exposure and HLA in healthy donors. The repertoire was sequenced with immunoSEQ multiplex PCR; TCRdb's copy has only in-frame clones and lacks some. The repertoire includes about 48,000 clones, 88% of them detected once, and roughly 6.7% sits in the top ten. Material for sequencing was PBMCs. Receptor source: a woman in her twenties or thirties in good health and CMV-seronegative.

V gene TRBV25-1 combines with J gene TRBJ2-1, with TRBD2 matching over 15 bases. Per germline, CDR1 MGHDK and CDR2 SYGVNS. J was trimmed by 4 bases and V by 5 bases; bases with no gene match: 3. The CDR3 length is 16 residues. CDR3: CASSPGTSGRYNEQFF. Here the CDR3 DNA reads TGTGCCAGCAGTCCCGGGACTAGCGGGAGGTACAATGAGCAGTTCTTC.

The chain couples TRBV5-6 to TRBJ1-4; D may be TRBD1 (5 bases). V lost 2 bases to trimming and J lost 7 bases, with 12 bases between them. The CDR3 extends over 14 amino acids. Germline lookup yields CDR1 SGHDT and CDR2 YYEEEE. The CDR3 bases are TGTGCCAGCAGCTTTAAGGTAGACAGTGAAAAACTGTTTTTT. Amino acid sequence: CASSFKVDSEKLFF.

The chain links TRBV5-5 to TRBJ2-3, with TRBD2 identical over 11 bases. V lost 4 bases to trimming and J lost 4 bases; unmatched junction nucleotides: 8. The CDR3 covers 16 residues. Germline CDR1 is SGHKS and CDR2 is YYEKEE (reference sequence). The CDR3, as DNA: TGTGCCAGCAGCCGGGTGACTAGCGGGATCCCAGATACGCAGTATTTT. Its translation: CASSRVTSGIPDTQYF.

CDR3 bases: TGCAGCGTTGTAGGGGTCGGGAGGGCCGGCGATACGCAGTATTTT. Translation: CSVVGVGRAGDTQYF. The V gene is TRBV29-1, the J gene TRBJ2-3; TRBD2 agrees at 8 bases. The CDR3 is 15 residues long. Trimming removed 4 bases from V and 6 bases from J; junction bases left unmatched: 12. Per the germline V gene, CDR1 is SQVTM and CDR2 is ANQGSEA.

In DNA form, the CDR3 reads TGCGCCAGCAGCCAAGCCGTGAACACTGAAGCTTTCTTT. Residues: CASSQAVNTEAFF. The genes are TRBV4-3 and TRBJ1-1, with D hard to call. Trimming removed 1 base from V and 0 bases from J, with 3 bases in between. The CDR3 length is 13 residues. Germline V CDR1 and CDR2: LGHNA, YSLEER.

The CDR3 is CASSYGGAPWNEQFF. The DNA of the CDR3 is TGTGCCAGCAGTTACGGGGGGGCGCCTTGGAATGAGCAGTTCTTC. The chain links TRBV6-5 to TRBJ2-1, with D possibly TRBD2 on 7 matching bases. Trimming shortened V by 2 bases and J by 7 bases, and 15 bases separated the two germline ends. The CDR3 has 15 amino acids. Germline V lookup: CDR1 MNHEY, CDR2 SVGAGI.

The rearrangement uses TRBV6-4 and TRBJ2-2; the match to TRBD1 covers 10 bases. CDR3 length: 16 residues. The V segment lost 3 bases and the J segment 4 bases; nucleotides outside the gene matches: 5. Looked up from germline, CDR1 is MRHNA and CDR2 is SNTAGT. The CDR3 DNA reads TGTGCCAGCAGTGAGAGGGACAGGGGATTCACCGGGGAGCTGTTTTTT. Its translation is CASSERDRGFTGELFF.

This chain uses TRBV28 with TRBJ2-1; 9 bases align to TRBD2. CDR1 and CDR2 from the germline V gene are MDHEN and SYDVKM. The CDR3 has 14 amino acids. The ends lost 5 bases at V and 3 bases at J; junction bases unmatched: 2. CDR3 amino acids: CASSASGVYNEQFF. The CDR3 DNA reads as TGTGCCAGCAGTGCTAGCGGGGTCTACAATGAGCAGTTCTTC.

This clone was seen just once. V is TRBV2 and J is TRBJ2-1; no definite D call. The CDR3 contains 10 residues. Trimming shortened V by 6 bases and J by 7 bases, and 4 bases separated the two germline ends. Germline CDR1 SNHLY, CDR2 FYNNEI. The CDR3 here is CASRQNEQFF. CDR3 coding DNA: TGTGCCAGCAGACAAAATGAGCAGTTCTTC.

Only one count was recorded for this clone. The chain is built from TRBV18 and TRBJ2-2; TRBD1 is a possible D gene (5 bases). The CDR3 is 16 amino acids. From germline, CDR1 is KGHSH and CDR2 LQKENI. V was clipped by 1 base and J by 6 bases, with 15 bases between them. The CDR3 region is CASSPQRAGMAGELFF. In DNA, the CDR3 is TGTGCCAGCTCACCACAGAGAGCAGGGATGGCCGGGGAGCTGTTTTTT. Using reference TRBV18 and TRBJ2-2 for the parts outside the CDR3, the full variable domain is NAGVMQNPRHLVRRRGQEARLRCSPMKGHSHVYWYRQLPEEGLKFMVYLQKENIIDESGMPKERFSAEFPKEGPSILRIQQVVRGDSAAYFCASSPQRAGMAGELFFGEGSRLTVL.

The V call is TRBV10-2, the J call TRBJ2-7, with 8 bases aligning to TRBD2. The germline V gene encodes CDR1 WSHSY and CDR2 SAAADI. The CDR3 consists of 13 residues. V lost 10 bases and J lost 5; bases outside the gene matches: 10. The CDR3 DNA sequence: TGCGCCACCTCGGGGGGGCCGGGGGACGAGCAGTACTTC. Its translation: CATSGGPGDEQYF.

The gene calls are TRBV11-2 and TRBJ2-7, with 7 bases identical to TRBD1. The CDR3 sequence is 14 residues long. CDR1 and CDR2 from the germline V gene are SGHAT and FQNNGV. Trimming at V came to 5 bases and at J to 3 bases, leaving 7 bases not matched to a gene. CDR3 sequence: CASSPWTGGYEQYF. CDR3 in DNA: TGTGCCAGCAGCCCGTGGACAGGTGGCTACGAGCAGTACTTC. The full variable domain, completed using reference TRBV11-2 and TRBJ2-7, is EAGVAQSPRYKIIEKRQSVAFWCNPISGHATLYWYQQILGQGPKLLIQFQNNGVVDDSQLPKDRFSAERLKGVDSTLKIQPAKLEDSAVYLCASSPWTGGYEQYFGPGTRLTVT.

CDR3 DNA: TGTGCCAGCAGCAAATACACAGATACGCAGTATTTT. It translates to CASSKYTDTQYF. V usage is TRBV7-2 and J usage is TRBJ2-3; no reliable D call. This CDR3 has 12 amino acids. The germline V and J ends were trimmed by 5 bases and 2 bases, with 5 bases remaining between them. Germline V gene data show CDR1 as SGHTA and CDR2 as FQGNSA.

A few counts support this clone. The CDR3 DNA is TGTGCCAGCAGCCGCAGTCTTTATGGCTACACCTTC. Protein product: CASSRSLYGYTF. The genes are TRBV13 and TRBJ1-2; D is undetermined. In germline, CDR1 is PRHDT, CDR2 FYEKMQ (reference sequence). This CDR3 region has 12 residues. V shed 5 bases and J shed 5 bases, with 9 bases lying between them.

J is TRBJ2-1 and V is TRBV18; D gene unclear. The V end lost 2 bases, the J end lost 4 bases, and 6 bases lay between the germline ends. In germline, CDR1 is KGHSH, CDR2 LQKENI. The length of the CDR3 is 13 residues. The CDR3 DNA sequence: TGTGCCAGCTCACCAAACCTATACAATGAGCAGTTCTTC. Its translation is CASSPNLYNEQFF.

The rearrangement links TRBV4-3 to TRBJ2-1; 10 bases line up with TRBD2. V shed 6 bases, J shed 4 bases, and the junction held 6 bases outside the gene matches. Germline-derived CDR1 and CDR2 are LGHNA and YSLEER. The CDR3 is made up of 15 amino acids. CDR3 residues: CASRVGLASYNEQFF. DNA of the CDR3: TGCGCCAGCAGGGTGGGACTAGCGAGTTACAATGAGCAGTTCTTC.

The genes are TRBV6-5 and TRBJ2-7, with a possible D match to TRBD2 (5 bases). V dropped 0 bases and J dropped 2 bases, with 8 bases sitting between them. This CDR3 spans 14 amino acids. CDR1 is MNHEY, CDR2 SVGAGI, per germline. CDR3 DNA: TGTGCCAGCAGTTACTCCCCGGGGACCTACGAGCAGTACTTC. Its protein is CASSYSPGTYEQYF.

This clone is a singleton in its sample. Written as DNA, the CDR3 is TGTGCCAGCAGGGGGGACAGGGTTCCCGACGAGCAGTACTTC. As protein: CASRGDRVPDEQYF. The chain uses TRBV2 and TRBJ2-7; TRBD1 matches at 9 bases. The CDR3 loop spans 14 amino acids. Trimming took 6 bases from V and 5 from J; bases not matched to a gene: 8. CDR1 SNHLY and CDR2 FYNNEI come from the germline V gene.

CDR3 amino acids: CASSALGATQYF. DNA for the CDR3: TGTGCCAGCAGCGCCCTAGGTGCCACGCAGTATTTT. The chain has TRBV7-3 and TRBJ2-3; D remains unclear. The CDR3 extends over 12 amino acids. Trimming took off 5 bases at V and 9 bases at J, with 12 bases between the two ends. Germline loops: CDR1 SGHTA, CDR2 FQGTGA.

V is TRBV27 and J is TRBJ2-7; 7 nucleotides line up with TRBD2. CDR1 and CDR2 (germline): MNHEY, SMNVEV (reference sequence). The CDR3 is 15 residues long. Unmatched junction bases numbered 13, after V lost 6 bases and J lost 5 bases. The CDR3 sequence: CASRRALADPDEQYF. The CDR3 nucleotides read TGTGCCAGCAGGCGCGCCCTAGCGGACCCTGACGAGCAGTACTTC.

The chain joins TRBV10-2 to TRBJ1-5, with 11 bases fitting TRBD1. The CDR3 loop spans 15 amino acids. The junction had 5 bases not matched to a gene; V was cut back by 3 bases and J by 7 bases. Per the germline V gene, CDR1 is WSHSY and CDR2 is SAAADI. The CDR3 coding sequence is TGCGCCAGCAGTGAACTAGGACAGGGGGCCCAGCCCCAGCATTTT. Protein sequence: CASSELGQGAQPQHF.

This clone was observed a single time. The same CDR3 also results from other DNA sequences found in this sample. V is TRBV28 and J is TRBJ2-1; no clear D. This CDR3 spans 12 amino acids. V was cut by 5 bases and J by 4 bases, with 6 bases left in between. CDR1 is MDHEN and CDR2 is SYDVKM in the germline V gene. The CDR3: CASSLQYNEQFF. Here the CDR3 DNA reads TGTGCCAGCAGTCTACAGTACAATGAGCAGTTCTTC. The full variable domain, its missing parts supplied by reference TRBV28 and TRBJ2-1, is DVKVTQSSRYLVKRTGEKVFLECVQDMDHENMFWYRQDPGLGLRLIYFSYDVKMKEKGDIPEGYSVSREKKERFSLILESASTNQTSMYLCASSLQYNEQFFGPGTRLTVL.

The chain employs TRBV13 and TRBJ2-4, with D possibly matching TRBD2 (6 bases). The CDR3 runs to 15 residues. V lost 5 bases to trimming and J lost 4 bases, with 15 bases between them. Germline V gene lookup returns CDR1 PRHDT and CDR2 FYEKMQ (reference sequence). The chain's CDR3 is CASSVPSGLKNIQYF. CDR3 DNA: TGTGCCAGCAGCGTGCCCTCGGGACTTAAAAACATTCAGTACTTC.

The rearrangement uses TRBV28 and TRBJ1-2, with a possible D match to TRBD1 (5 bases). Germline V lookup: CDR1 MDHEN, CDR2 SYDVKM. Deletions cut 5 bases from V and 6 bases from J, with 16 bases between. This CDR3 comprises 14 residues. The CDR3, as DNA: TGTGCCAGCAGTAGGCTAGTAGGGGCGGATGGCTACACCTTC. Residues: CASSRLVGADGYTF.

This sequence joins TRBV28 and TRBJ1-1; 7 nucleotides line up with TRBD1. This CDR3 contains 17 residues. J was trimmed by 1 base and V by 4 bases; bases with no gene match: 12. Germline assignment: CDR1 MDHEN and CDR2 SYDVKM. The DNA for the CDR3 is TGTGCCAGCAGTTCTATTAAACTGGACAGGAAGAACACTGAAGCTTTCTTT. It codes for CASSSIKLDRKNTEAFF.

In DNA form, the CDR3 reads TGTGCCCTCGAGAGTGACTACTCTGGAAACACCATATATTTT. This translates into CALESDYSGNTIYF. V is TRBV30 and J is TRBJ1-3; no clear D. Trimming pared 8 bases from V and 0 bases from J, leaving 14 bases between. CDR3 length equals 14 residues. Germline V gene data show CDR1 as GTSNPN and CDR2 as SVGIG (reference sequence).

This chain links TRBV28 with TRBJ1-2; D unresolved. The CDR3 runs 11 residues. With 6 bases removed from V and 8 bases from J, the gap between germline ends came to 10 bases. Germline values: CDR1 MDHEN, CDR2 SYDVKM. The CDR3, as DNA: TGTGCCAGCAGACAAGGAGTCGGCTACACCTTC. It specifies CASRQGVGYTF.